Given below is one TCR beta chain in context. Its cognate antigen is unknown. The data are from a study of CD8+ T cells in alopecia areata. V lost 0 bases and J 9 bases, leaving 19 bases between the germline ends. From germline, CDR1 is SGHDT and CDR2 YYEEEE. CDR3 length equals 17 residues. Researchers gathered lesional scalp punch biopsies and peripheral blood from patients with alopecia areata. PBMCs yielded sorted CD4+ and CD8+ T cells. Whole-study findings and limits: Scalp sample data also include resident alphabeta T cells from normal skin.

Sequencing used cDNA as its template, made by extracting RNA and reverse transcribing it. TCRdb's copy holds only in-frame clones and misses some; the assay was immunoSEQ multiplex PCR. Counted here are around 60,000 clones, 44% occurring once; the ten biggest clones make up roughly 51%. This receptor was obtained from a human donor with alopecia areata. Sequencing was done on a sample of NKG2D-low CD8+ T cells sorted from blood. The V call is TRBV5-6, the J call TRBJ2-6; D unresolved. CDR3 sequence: CASSLESGPARGNVLTF. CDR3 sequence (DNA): TGTGCCAGCAGCTTGGAATCCGGGCCAGCACGTGGCAACGTCCTGACTTTC.